Here is one TCR beta chain with its context. The antigen remains undetermined. Via MiXCR, TCRdb re-called the RT-PCR reads, giving one row per CDR3 protein. Seen here are 250,000 to 350,000 distinct CDR3 sequences, about 20% observed once, and the top ten hold 10%. CDR3 length: 14 amino acids. CDR1 is SEHNR, CDR2 FQNEAQ, per germline (reference sequence). J was trimmed by 4 bases and V by 5 bases; bases with no gene match: 6. The data stem from a study of response to subunit inactivated influenza vaccine. General study results and limits: There was a suggestion from the authors that each seasonal influenza vaccination recruits few new T cells.

The receptor's source is a man aged 45 to 70 who received an inactivated influenza vaccine. The specimen comprised PBMCs from blood, sampled approximately 20 months after vaccination. This chain links TRBV7-9 with TRBJ1-2; 8 nucleotides match TRBD1. The CDR3 is CASSPLTGAYGYTF. For the CDR3, the DNA is TGTGCCAGCAGCCCTCTGACAGGGGCCTATGGCTACACCTTC. Variable domain in full (rest from reference TRBV7-9 and TRBJ1-2): DTGVSQNPRHKITKRGQNVTFRCDPISEHNRLYWYRQTLGQGPEFLTYFQNEAQLEKSRLLSDRFSAERPKGSFSTLEIQRTEQGDSAMYLCASSPLTGAYGYTFGSGTRLTVV.